The T cell receptor beta chain described here comes from a study of blood T cells in healthy people across ages. Study observations and caveats: Versus aged donors, long-lived donors had higher diversity and more naive CD4+ cells.

The second PCR ran roughly 6 to 11 cycles with a sample-barcoded 5' primer and J-beta primers. All samples gave at least 2.5 million CDR3-containing paired-end reads. TCRdb fed the 5' RACE reads into MiXCR, producing one record per CDR3 protein. The table shows roughly 800,000 distinct CDR3 sequences, with about 37% occurring only once. Many counts were recorded for this clonotype. Its cognate antigen is unknown. Material for sequencing was blood. The TCR sequence derives from a man aged 18 to 29 in good health.

The CDR3 sequence: CASSLDPGTDTQYF. The CDR3 DNA follows: TGTGCCAGCAGTTTAGACCCGGGCACAGATACGCAGTATTTT. This chain links TRBV12-3 or TRBV12-4 with TRBJ2-3, with D unclear. Trimming cost V 1 base and J 1 base, with 6 bases left between them. The CDR3 sequence is 14 residues long.